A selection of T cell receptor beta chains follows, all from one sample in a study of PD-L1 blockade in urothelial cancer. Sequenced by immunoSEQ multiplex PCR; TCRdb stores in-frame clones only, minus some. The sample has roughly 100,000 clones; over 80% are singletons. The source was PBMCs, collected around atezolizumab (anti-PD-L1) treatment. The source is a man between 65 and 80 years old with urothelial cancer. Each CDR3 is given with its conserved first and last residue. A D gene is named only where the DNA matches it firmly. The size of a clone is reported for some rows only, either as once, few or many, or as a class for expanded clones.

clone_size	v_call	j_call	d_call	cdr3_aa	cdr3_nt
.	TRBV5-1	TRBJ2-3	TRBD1	CASSLGTGFGTDTQYF	TGCGCCAGCAGCTTGGGGACAGGGTTTGGCACAGATACGCAGTATTTT
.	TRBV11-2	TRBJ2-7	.	CASSLGTYLEQYF	TGTGCCAGCAGCTTAGGGACTTACCTCGAGCAGTACTTC
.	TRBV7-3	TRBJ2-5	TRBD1	CASSPTGEETQYF	TGTGCCAGCAGCCCGACAGGGGAAGAGACCCAGTACTTC
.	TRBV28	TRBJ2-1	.	CASRAAGHTDEQFF	TGTGCCAGCAGAGCCGCCGGACACACGGATGAGCAGTTCTTC
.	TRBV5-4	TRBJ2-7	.	CASSLGYWEQGLSYEQYF	TGTGCCAGCAGCTTGGGCTATTGGGAACAGGGCCTCTCCTACGAGCAGTACTTC
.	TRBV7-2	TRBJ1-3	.	CASRETETGNTIYF	TGTGCCAGCAGGGAGACAGAAACTGGAAACACCATATATTTT
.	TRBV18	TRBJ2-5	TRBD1	CASSRDRGETQYF	TGTGCCAGCTCACGGGACAGGGGAGAGACCCAGTACTTC
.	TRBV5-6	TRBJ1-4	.	CASSLGDWHEKLFF	TGTGCCAGCAGCTTGGGGGACTGGCATGAAAAACTGTTTTTT
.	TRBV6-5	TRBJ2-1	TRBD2	CASSYGGGVHNEQFF	TGTGCCAGCAGTTACGGCGGGGGGGTCCACAATGAGCAGTTCTTC
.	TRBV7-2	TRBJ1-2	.	CASSLGGFYGYTF	TGTGCCAGCAGCTTAGGCGGGTTTTATGGCTACACCTTC
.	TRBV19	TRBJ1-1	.	CASSIPALQEAFF	TGTGCCAGTAGTATCCCGGCACTACAAGAAGCTTTCTTT
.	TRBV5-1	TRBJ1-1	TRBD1	CASSLQGRDTEAFF	TGCGCCAGCAGCTTACAGGGGCGGGACACTGAAGCTTTCTTT
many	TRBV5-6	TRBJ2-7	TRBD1	CASSDRVEAFF	TGTGCCAGCAGCGACAGGGTAGAGGCCTTTTTC
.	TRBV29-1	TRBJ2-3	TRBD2	CSVGAGGQGDTQYF	TGCAGCGTTGGAGCGGGGGGGCAGGGAGATACGCAGTATTTT
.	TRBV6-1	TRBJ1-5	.	CASSVNRDINQPQHF	TGTGCCAGCAGTGTTAACAGGGATATCAATCAGCCCCAGCATTTT
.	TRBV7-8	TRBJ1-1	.	CASSPRRGTEAFF	TGTGCCAGCAGCCCTAGACGGGGCACTGAAGCTTTCTTT
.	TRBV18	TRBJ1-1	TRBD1	CASSPMDRANTEAFF	TGTGCCAGCTCACCGATGGACAGGGCGAACACTGAAGCTTTCTTT
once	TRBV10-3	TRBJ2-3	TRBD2	CAIRPSPGTSGGRADTQYF	TGTGCCATCCGGCCAAGCCCAGGGACTAGCGGGGGAAGGGCAGATACGCAGTATTTT
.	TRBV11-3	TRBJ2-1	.	CASSARRQANNEQFF	TGTGCCAGCAGCGCCCGACGGCAGGCGAACAATGAGCAGTTCTTC